Listed here is a single T cell receptor beta chain. The data were obtained in a study of patients and donors after allogeneic stem cell transplantation. TCRdb re-derived calls from the RT-PCR reads in MiXCR, one entry per CDR3 protein. The sample holds about 40,000 distinct CDR3 sequences, roughly 30% seen once. The TCR comes from a human donor who was either an allogeneic HSCT recipient or a stem cell or donor lymphocyte infusion donor (not recorded which). It is not recorded whose cells these are; they may come from a transplant donor. The sequencing sample was made of blood, either unsorted or a sorted T cell fraction (not recorded which).

CDR3 region: CASRIAGLRFEQYF. In DNA, the CDR3 is TGTGCCAGCAGAATAGCGGGACTAAGGTTCGAGCAGTACTTC. The chain couples TRBV28 to TRBJ2-7, with 8 bases identical to TRBD2. Germline CDR1 is MDHEN and CDR2 is SYDVKM. Losses at the gene ends were 6 bases for V and 6 bases for J; bases not matched to a gene: 10. The CDR3 length is 14 residues.